Listed here is a single TCR beta chain. Its cognate antigen has yet to be identified. No much larger clonotype is one base removed from it; base qualities were not supplied. Taken from cysteine to phenylalanine, the CDR3 has 14 residues. Only the CDR3 region is kept as DNA, spanning 42 bases read in frame from base 1. The germline ends are 13 bases apart after V is trimmed by 4 bases and J by 4 bases. The germline V gene yields SGHVS for CDR1 and FQNEAQ for CDR2. The immunoSEQ Assay, a bias-controlled multiplex PCR, was used to amplify TCRbeta CDR3 regions from genomic DNA. The published analysis was carried out like this. The number of nucleated cells in each sample was estimated by amplification of reference gene primers within the assay. To quantify the absolute abundance of each unique TCRbeta CDR3 rearrangement, sequence reads were collapsed and filtered. Productive Simpson clonality was computed per sample as the square root of Simpson's diversity index over productive rearrangements. TCRdb mirrors the immuneACCESS table, restricted to in-frame sequences. Some clones are absent from its copies; in checked studies, under half trace to an unresolved V gene, and the reason for the others is unknown. V and J calls and clone size come straight from that table; D and trimming were deduced from the DNA. The sample table lists around 330,000 clones, 70% to 90% of them with a count of one. 3% to 4% of the sample belongs to the ten largest clones.

This sample is part of a study of blood T cell repertoires in COVID-19 (dated by TCRdb to 2018 to 2020). Background on the whole study: Samples from collaborators originated in the United States, Italy and Spain and spanned both the acute and convalescent phases of COVID-19. The material from the prospective study consisted of cDNA or gDNA derived from T cells, B-cell-depleted T cells, or PBMCs. Deeply sampled blood TCRbeta repertoires from subjects exposed to, actively infected with, or recovered from COVID-19 were included in the dataset. A freely available public database, intended as a resource for researchers studying the immune response to SARS-CoV-2, is where the repertoires were released. The samples were drawn from two sources: the first 160 participants of the ongoing ImmuneRACE study, and 1,000 to 1,500 subjects contributed by 6 global collaborators. A de-identified subject ID, COVID-19 status, age in years and sex were almost always included in the sample metadata. Where available, HLA class I and class II types were obtained from metadata supplied by the sample provider rather than from assay-based typing. The investigation overall reported the following: The amount of clinical and demographic metadata varied by source and participant and was provided uncurated.

Collaborating institutions collected whole blood in K2EDTA tubes following their own protocols. Collaborator samples were shipped for TCRbeta analysis as frozen whole blood, isolated PBMCs, or DNA extracted from either sample type. Sequenced material: peripheral blood. The chain couples TRBV7-8 to TRBJ1-2; 6 matching bases give a weak D call of TRBD1. The receptor was derived from a woman in her fifties or sixties with active or convalescent COVID-19. The CDR3 has the sequence CASSSGALVYGYTF. The sequenced DNA: TGTGCCAGCAGCTCAGGGGCTCTAGTCTATGGCTACACCTTC.